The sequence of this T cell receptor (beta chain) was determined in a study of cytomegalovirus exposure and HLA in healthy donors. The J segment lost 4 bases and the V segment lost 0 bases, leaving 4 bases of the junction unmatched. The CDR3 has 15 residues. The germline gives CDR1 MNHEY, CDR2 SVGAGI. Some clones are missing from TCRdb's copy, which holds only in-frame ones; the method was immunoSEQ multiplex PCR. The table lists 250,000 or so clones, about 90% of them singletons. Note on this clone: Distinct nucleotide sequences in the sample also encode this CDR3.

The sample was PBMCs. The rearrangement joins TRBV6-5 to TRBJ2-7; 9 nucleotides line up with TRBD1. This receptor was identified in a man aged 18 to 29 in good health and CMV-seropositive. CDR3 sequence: CASSYSGTGLYEQYF. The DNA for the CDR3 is TGTGCCAGCAGTTACTCCGGGACAGGGTTATACGAGCAGTACTTC.